Following are 17 T cell receptor beta chains from one sample sequenced in a study of CD8 T cells in Susac syndrome. It was with random hexamers that 0.5 to 1 ug RNA was reverse transcribed. TCRdb analysed the immunoSEQ multiplex PCR reads with MiXCR anew, one entry per CDR3 protein. This sample has roughly 160,000 distinct CDR3 sequences, with 95% to 97% found just once. The sequenced sample consisted of CD4+ T cells from PBMCs. Receptors were obtained from a human donor with Susac syndrome.

The gene calls are TRBV30 and TRBJ1-5, with D possibly matching TRBD1 (5 bases). CDR3 length: 15 residues. Germline CDR1 is GTSNPN and CDR2 is SVGIG (reference sequence). The germline V and J ends were trimmed by 0 bases and 6 bases, with 15 bases remaining between them. Here the CDR3 reads CAWSVQSGAGQPQHF. The CDR3 DNA follows: TGTGCCTGGAGTGTACAGTCCGGGGCGGGTCAGCCCCAGCATTTT.

The chain is built from TRBV4-3 and TRBJ2-2, with D unresolved. The CDR3 covers 16 residues. The germline V gene has CDR1 LGHNA and CDR2 YSLEER. Trimming removed 0 bases at V and 0 bases at J, with 8 bases between. The CDR3 DNA reads TGCGCCAGCAGCCAAGATCTCTGGACGAACACCGGGGAGCTGTTTTTT. It yields the protein CASSQDLWTNTGELFF.

V and J are TRBV20-1 and TRBJ2-7; 7 bases align to TRBD2. V gave up 5 bases and J gave up 3 bases; unmatched junction bases: 7. This CDR3 contains 13 residues. Germline-derived CDR1 and CDR2 are DFQATT and SNEGSKA (reference sequence). This chain's CDR3 is CSAVSGGSYEQYF. The CDR3, as DNA: TGCAGTGCTGTTTCGGGAGGAAGCTACGAGCAGTACTTC.

CDR3 DNA: TGCGCCAGCAGCCGGGCCGGGGGCGAAGAGACCCAGTACTTC. Its translation: CASSRAGGEETQYF. This chain connects TRBV5-1 to TRBJ2-5; D possibly matches TRBD1 or TRBD2 (6 bases each). The V end was cut by 4 bases, the J end by 3 bases, with 13 bases between. This CDR3 comprises 14 residues. CDR1 and CDR2 from the germline V gene are SGHRS and YFSETQ.

The chain recombines TRBV20-1 with TRBJ1-5; D gene unclear. CDR1 is DFQATT and CDR2 is SNEGSKA in the germline V gene (reference sequence). V lost 5 bases and J lost 1, with 12 bases in between. The CDR3 is made up of 14 amino acids. CDR3 loop: CSAARGLSNQPQHF. The CDR3 nucleotides read TGCAGTGCTGCCCGAGGGTTGAGCAATCAGCCCCAGCATTTT.

The DNA of the CDR3 is TGTGCCACCCGGGACTCTCACTATGGCTACACCTTC. It yields the protein CATRDSHYGYTF. This chain links TRBV7-8 with TRBJ1-2, with TRBD1 as a possible D gene (5 bases). Germline loops: CDR1 SGHVS, CDR2 FQNEAQ. The CDR3 has 12 residues. Trimming took off 10 bases at V and 3 bases at J, with 12 bases between the two ends.

This sequence joins TRBV19 and TRBJ2-1, with 9 bases aligning to TRBD2. Germline CDR1 and CDR2: LNHDA and SQIVND (reference sequence). There are 15 residues in the CDR3. Trimming took 5 bases from V and 9 from J; bases not matched to a gene: 11. The CDR3 here is CASSHRTSVGGEQFF. Here the CDR3 DNA reads TGTGCCAGTAGTCACAGGACTAGCGTGGGGGGTGAGCAGTTCTTC.

The rearrangement links TRBV7-9 to TRBJ2-3; D unresolved. The germline V gene has CDR1 SEHNR and CDR2 FQNEAQ (reference sequence). CDR3 length: 15 amino acids. V gave up 2 bases and J gave up 8 bases, with 17 bases separating them. The CDR3 region is CASSLRGGSDFTQYF. The CDR3 DNA reads as TGTGCCAGCAGCTTAAGAGGTGGATCAGATTTTACGCAGTATTTT.

The chain has TRBV5-6 and TRBJ1-4; tentative D call: TRBD1 (5 bases). The CDR3 sequence is 16 residues long. The V end lost 1 base, the J end lost 5 bases, and 15 bases lay between the germline ends. Per germline, CDR1 SGHDT and CDR2 YYEEEE. The CDR3 reads CASSLLTGWGNEKLFF. The CDR3 DNA reads TGTGCCAGCAGCTTGCTTACAGGCTGGGGAAATGAAAAACTGTTTTTT.

The gene calls are TRBV28 and TRBJ2-7; 7 bases are a match to TRBD1. V lost 3 bases and J lost 5; bases outside the gene matches: 1. CDR1 is MDHEN, CDR2 SYDVKM, per germline. This CDR3 spans 12 amino acids. The CDR3 DNA is TGTGCCAGCAGTTTGGACAGGAACGAGCAGTACGTC. Translated: CASSLDRNEQYV.

This clonotype was seen a single time. This chain joins TRBV15 and TRBJ2-3, with 10 bases lining up with TRBD1. The ends lost 1 base at V and 5 bases at J; junction bases unmatched: 3. Germline V CDR1 and CDR2: LNHNV, YYDKDF (reference sequence). This CDR3 is 15 amino acids long. The CDR3 protein is CATSRGDRGKDTQYF. The CDR3 DNA reads as TGTGCCACCAGCAGAGGGGACAGGGGAAAAGATACGCAGTATTTT.

The rearrangement uses TRBV5-1 and TRBJ1-1; no firm D call. Trimming took 2 bases from V and 0 from J, leaving 11 bases between them. Germline assignment: CDR1 SGHRS and CDR2 YFSETQ. The CDR3 consists of 15 residues. The CDR3 sequence: CASSFVGALNTEAFF. CDR3 bases: TGCGCCAGCAGCTTCGTAGGTGCGTTGAACACTGAAGCTTTCTTT.

This sequence joins TRBV10-3 and TRBJ2-7; TRBD1 agrees at 7 bases. CDR1 and CDR2 from the germline V gene are ENHRY and SYGVKD. V was pared by 5 bases and J by 2 bases, with 3 bases of the junction left unmatched. The CDR3 spans 13 residues. The CDR3 nucleotides read TGTGCCATCAGTAGGGACAGTCCCTACGAGCAGTACTTC. It codes for CAISRDSPYEQYF.

J is TRBJ2-2 and V is TRBV20-1, with D maybe TRBD1 (5 bases). V lost 2 bases to trimming and J lost 0 bases, with 13 bases between them. Germline lookup yields CDR1 DFQATT and CDR2 SNEGSKA (reference sequence). The CDR3 contains 16 residues. The CDR3 nucleotides are TGCAGTGCTAGACCCCCAGGGCTCTCGAACACCGGGGAGCTGTTTTTT. Translation gives CSARPPGLSNTGELFF.

The V gene is TRBV12-3 or TRBV12-4, the J gene TRBJ2-5; 7 positions agree with TRBD2. The CDR3 loop spans 15 amino acids. Trimming took 1 base from V and 5 from J; bases not matched to a gene: 7. In nucleotides, the CDR3 is TGTGCCAGCAGTTTAGGGGGCGGGAGCGAGGAGACCCAGTACTTC. Its protein is CASSLGGGSEETQYF.

V is TRBV7-9 and J is TRBJ2-7; D is possibly TRBD1 (7 bases). V lost 3 bases, J lost 7 bases, and 13 bases lay in between. The germline V gene encodes CDR1 SEHNR and CDR2 FQNEAQ (reference sequence). This CDR3 has 13 residues. DNA of the CDR3: TGTGCCAGCAGCTTCAAGGGGGCGGGGGAGCAGTACTTC. Its translation: CASSFKGAGEQYF. The full variable domain, its missing parts supplied by reference TRBV7-9 and TRBJ2-7, is DTGVSQNPRHKITKRGQNVTFRCDPISEHNRLYWYRQTLGQGPEFLTYFQNEAQLEKSRLLSDRFSAERPKGSFSTLEIQRTEQGDSAMYLCASSFKGAGEQYFGPGTRLTVT.

The V and J genes are TRBV15 and TRBJ2-7; either TRBD1 or TRBD2 may fit D (6 bases each). The CDR3 sequence is 14 residues long. The germline V and J ends were trimmed by 0 bases and 6 bases, with 12 bases remaining between them. The V gene's germline CDR1 is LNHNV and CDR2 YYDKDF (reference sequence). Written as DNA, the CDR3 is TGTGCCACCAGCAGAGACCCGGGGGCGGGCGAGCAGTACTTC. As protein: CATSRDPGAGEQYF.